This T cell receptor (beta chain) was recorded in a study of T cell responses to AZD1222 COVID-19 vaccine. General observations from the study: With two AZD1222 doses given, Spike-specific TCR breadth and depth both rose.

Trimming took 2 bases from V and 3 from J; bases not matched to a gene: 18. This CDR3 has 20 residues. CDR1 and CDR2 (germline): SGHVS, FNYEAQ. Sequenced by immunoSEQ multiplex PCR; TCRdb stores in-frame clones only, minus some. Altogether 100,000 to 150,000 clones are present, 90% being singletons, with the ten largest covering around 4.5%. In the case of this clone: Its specificity is unknown.

The source is an adult in good health. Sequenced here: peripheral blood, sampled on day 0 of MenACWY control vaccination. This chain uses TRBV7-6 with TRBJ2-3; 9 positions match TRBD2. Here the CDR3 DNA reads TGTGCCAGCAGCTTACGTTGGGGACTTGCGGGGGGGGCGGATACAGATACGCAGTATTTT. This sequence encodes CASSLRWGLAGGADTDTQYF.